This T cell receptor beta chain was sequenced during a study of T cell clonotyping in hematopoietic cell transplantation (dated by TCRdb to 2020 to 2022). Broadly, across the study: Pretransplant samples from recipients were collected after cytoreduction. A total of 130 or so blood samples were collected in the study from a few dozen consecutive transplant recipients and their related donors. Patients were recruited between September 2015 and 2017 and followed until late 2020 or death. What the research found in general, with its limitations: Overlap with donor repertoires was found for only a small fraction of recipient repertoires, with over 95% found to appear de novo at the given depth. Donor and pretransplant recipient Inverse Simpson Index values predicted broader posttransplant TCR repertoire diversity. The sample size was limited, and because cells were not sorted, the contributions of CD4 and CD8 repertoires could not be separated. After transplant, TCR diversity in recipients dropped, and pathologically expanded clonotypes climbed progressively between day 30 and day 180.

The immunoSEQ assay, a bias-controlled multiplex PCR using V- and J-specific primers, was used to amplify TCR beta CDR3 regions from genomic DNA. A second PCR step added a proprietary barcode and Illumina adapter sequences to the CDR3 amplicons. CDR3 libraries were sequenced on an Illumina MiSeq instrument. In the original analysis: Export and quality control were handled in immunoSEQ Analyzer 3.0, while downstream analyses relied on R Bioconductor and Immunarch. Only productive rearrangements in the normalized downsampled data set were used to calculate repertoire metrics. In the normalized cohort, clonotypes with more than 5 templates were defined as pathologically expanded. The Inverse Simpson Index was used to measure repertoire diversity. The non-normalized data set was used for CMV-specificity analyses so that all clonotypes could be captured. Drawn from immuneACCESS, this table holds only the in-frame rearrangements with V and J called that TCRdb kept. Clones are partly lost; checked studies trace under half to an unresolved V gene and leave the rest unexplained. Clonal size and the V and J genes are those of that table, whereas D and trimming came from the DNA. This sample has around 28,000 clones in its table, and about four fifths of those were observed once. About 1.8% of the sample is taken by the ten largest.

There are 15 amino acids in the CDR3, from cysteine to phenylalanine inclusive. CDR3 DNA is the only sequence kept; it has 45 bases, read in frame from the first base. The V end loses 2 bases and the J end loses 1 base, and a stretch of 9 bases separates them. CDR1 and CDR2, looked up from the germline V gene (reference sequence), are MNHEY and SMNVEV. Remarks on this clone: The antigen it recognizes is unknown. Base qualities are missing; no much larger clone stands one base away.

The time point label, as the study defines it: recipient sample about 28 days before transplant, after cytoreduction. Recipient blood was collected about 28 days before transplant and at days 30, 100 and 180 after transplant. Using Nuclei Lysis Solution, genomic DNA was extracted from unfractionated peripheral blood mononuclear cells that were either fresh or cryopreserved. Recombination connected TRBV27 to TRBJ1-5; no D gene can be assigned with confidence. The clonotype comes from a man aged 40-55 years with acute myeloid leukemia. Some clones in this sample may be carry-over from other donors' samples. Here the sequenced sample was peripheral blood mononuclear cells, taken before stem cell transplant. CDR3 sequence: CASSLNFPSNQPQHF. In nucleotides, the sequence is TGTGCCAGCAGTTTAAATTTTCCAAGCAATCAGCCCCAGCATTTT.